Reported below is one T cell receptor (beta chain). The antigen remains unidentified. Naive CD8 populations comprised CD45RO-negative cells positively selected for CCR7, excluding terminally differentiated effector memory CD45RA+ cells. The source of the sample is a study of shared clonotypes between healthy human individuals. Study-level information: Aged between 18 and 49, the donors were a couple of women and three men. Per donor, three plates held CD4 naive cells, three held CD4 memory, two held CD8 naive and one held CD8 memory.

An even split of each subset's genomic DNA across several immunoSEQ plates was performed. Sequenced by immunoSEQ multiplex PCR; TCRdb stores in-frame clones only, minus some. The repertoire holds 2 million or so clones, with around 96% as singletons. V lost 8 bases and J lost 3, with 8 bases in between. The CDR3 totals 11 residues. CDR1 MNHNS and CDR2 SASEGT come from the germline V gene. Study observations and caveats: Clonotype sharing levels among donors were expected to vary with sequencing depth.

This receptor was identified in a man aged 18 to 30 in good health. Material: naive CD8+ T cells sorted from blood. The J gene is TRBJ2-7, the V gene TRBV6-1; D remains ambiguous. In DNA, the CDR3 is TGTGCCAGCCCCGTGGGCTACGAGCAGTACTTC. Amino acid sequence: CASPVGYEQYF.